Listed below are T cell receptor beta chains from one sample, sequenced in a study of blood T cells in healthy people across ages. TCRdb passed the 5' RACE reads through MiXCR, listing each CDR3 protein once. This table holds about 1.5 million distinct CDR3 sequences, 35% to 45% found once. The sequenced sample consisted of blood. These TCRs come from a woman aged 18-29 years in good health. Both conserved end residues are part of each CDR3. The D gene is left open where the match is weak. Only some rows state a clone size, as once, few, many or a class for expanded clones.

v_gene	d_gene	len	abundance	j_gene	CDR3nt	CDR3aa
TRBV10-3	TRBD2	17	.	TRBJ2-3	TGTGCCACCGGGGGGCTAGCGGGGGCCTCAAACACAGATACGCAGTATTTT	CATGGLAGASNTDTQYF
TRBV7-2	.	14	few	TRBJ1-6	TGTGCCAGCAGCCCTCGAGCAGCTAATTCACCCCTCCACTTT	CASSPRAANSPLHF
TRBV28	.	16	once	TRBJ2-3	TGTGCCAGCAGCCAGATTATTCGGGGTGACACAGATACGCAGTATTTT	CASSQIIRGDTDTQYF
TRBV4-2	.	15	few	TRBJ2-1	TGTGCCAGCAGCCAAGACGGGCTCACCTTCAATGAGCAGTTCTTC	CASSQDGLTFNEQFF
TRBV28	TRBD1	17	few	TRBJ2-6	TGTGCCAGCACCAAGCGGACAGGGGAAGAAGGGGCCAACGTCCTGACTTTC	CASTKRTGEEGANVLTF
TRBV11-2	.	14	.	TRBJ1-2	TGTGCCAGCAGCTTAACGGACCAGACCTATGGCTACACCTTC	CASSLTDQTYGYTF
TRBV7-2	.	14	.	TRBJ2-7	TGTGCCAGCAGCTTGTTGGTAGGGGGTGGCGAGCAGTACTTC	CASSLLVGGGEQYF
TRBV5-1	.	14	.	TRBJ2-1	TGCGCCAGCAGTGCAGGGGGGGGGGACAATGAGCAGTTCTTC	CASSAGGGDNEQFF
TRBV7-2	.	13	.	TRBJ1-2	TGTGCCAGCAGCTCCGGGTCCCGCTCTGGCTACACCTTC	CASSSGSRSGYTF
TRBV20-1	.	12	once	TRBJ2-7	TGCAGTGCTAGTAGGGAGTGCTACGAGCAGTACTTC	CSASRECYEQYF
TRBV11-2	.	12	.	TRBJ2-1	TGTGCCAGCAGCTCACAGCACAATGAGCAGTTCTTC	CASSSQHNEQFF
TRBV7-9	.	14	few	TRBJ2-7	TGTGCCAGCAGCTACCCGGTAGGGAAAGGCGAGCAGTACTTC	CASSYPVGKGEQYF
TRBV7-8	TRBD1	15	.	TRBJ1-1	TGTGCCAGCAGCGGATTACAGGGGAAGAACACTGAAGCTTTCTTT	CASSGLQGKNTEAFF
TRBV12-5	TRBD1	15	.	TRBJ1-2	TGTGCTAGTGGTTTGGCTCCCGGACAGGGTGGTGGCTACACCTTC	CASGLAPGQGGGYTF
TRBV6-1	.	17	.	TRBJ1-4	TGTGCCAGCAGCCCCGCGATTAGGGCGCGAGAAGGGGAAAAACTGTTTTTT	CASSPAIRAREGEKLFF
TRBV7-9	TRBD2	16	.	TRBJ2-1	TGTACCAGCAGCTTAGGGGCACCGGGACTAGCGGGAGGACAGTTCTTC	CTSSLGAPGLAGGQFF
TRBV7-2	TRBD2	16	few	TRBJ2-1	TGTGCCAGCAGCTCTCGCGGGACTAGTCGGAAAGATGAGCAGTTCTTC	CASSSRGTSRKDEQFF
TRBV5-1	TRBD2	16	.	TRBJ2-3	TGCGCCAGCAGCTTGGGGACTAGCTTGAGCACAGATACGCAGTATTTT	CASSLGTSLSTDTQYF
TRBV6-6	.	13	few	TRBJ2-7	TGTGCCAGCAGCTTCCAGACGGCCCACGAGCAGTACTTC	CASSFQTAHEQYF
TRBV5-1	.	14	.	TRBJ1-1	TGCGCCAGCAGCTTGAGGGGCGCTGAAACTGAAGCTTTCTTT	CASSLRGAETEAFF
TRBV13	TRBD2	14	.	TRBJ2-3	TGTGCCAGCAGTTCCGCGGGAGAAGTAGATACGCAGTATTTT	CASSSAGEVDTQYF
TRBV24-1	TRBD2	14	few	TRBJ2-3	TGTGCCACGTCGTCTGCTAGCGGGGGAGATACGCAGTATTTT	CATSSASGGDTQYF
TRBV20-1	TRBD2	14	once	TRBJ2-5	TGCAGTGCTAGAACGAGCGGGAAAGTGAATGAGCAGTACTTC	CSARTSGKVNEQYF
TRBV20-1	.	13	many	TRBJ1-2	TGCAGTGCTAGGGGGCCAGAGAACTATGGCTACACCTTC	CSARGPENYGYTF
TRBV20-1	.	14	many	TRBJ2-7	TGCAGTGCTTTCGACCCCACAGGTTCCTACGAGCAGTACTTC	CSAFDPTGSYEQYF
TRBV29-1	.	11	few	TRBJ1-2	TGCAGCGTTGTCCCCTTGCCTGGCTACACCTTC	CSVVPLPGYTF
TRBV20-1	TRBD1	14	.	TRBJ1-5	TGCAGTGCTAGACCTGACAGGGTAAATCAGCCCCAGCATTTT	CSARPDRVNQPQHF
TRBV6-2/TRBV6-3	.	15	.	TRBJ1-5	TGTGCCAGCACCGAGGGGGTCCGTCGAAATCAGCCCCAGCATTTT	CASTEGVRRNQPQHF
TRBV28	TRBD1	16	.	TRBJ1-2	TGTGCCAGCAGCCACGGAGGGGGCGATTCCCACTATGGCTACACCTTC	CASSHGGGDSHYGYTF
TRBV28	TRBD1	15	.	TRBJ2-1	TGTGCCAGCACCCTCGGGACAGGGTACTACAATGAGCAGTTCTTC	CASTLGTGYYNEQFF
TRBV12-3/TRBV12-4	.	14	few	TRBJ2-3	TGTGCCAGCAGCTACCTTGTGGGCACAGATACGCAGTATTTT	CASSYLVGTDTQYF
TRBV5-4	TRBD2	17	.	TRBJ2-1	TGTGCCAGCAGCTTGAGTAGCGGGAGTATATCCTACAATGAGCAGTTCTTC	CASSLSSGSISYNEQFF
TRBV5-1	.	17	.	TRBJ2-2	TGCGCCAGCAGCTTGGGTCCAGGGGAGGCAATCAGGCAGGAGCTGTTTTTT	CASSLGPGEAIRQELFF
TRBV29-1	TRBD1	17	few	TRBJ2-7	TGCAGCGTTGAAATTCTAATCGTTAGACAGGGTATATACGAGCAGTACTTC	CSVEILIVRQGIYEQYF
TRBV30	.	11	.	TRBJ2-7	TGTGCCTGGCGCGGGCTGAACGAGCAGTACTTC	CAWRGLNEQYF
TRBV12-3/TRBV12-4	.	13	.	TRBJ1-2	TGTGCCAGCAGTTTATTGACCCCCTATGGCTACACCTTC	CASSLLTPYGYTF
TRBV20-1	.	15	.	TRBJ1-2	TGCAGTGCTCTCCGGGAGGGAACAGGCGTCTATGGCTACACCTTC	CSALREGTGVYGYTF
TRBV28	.	13	.	TRBJ2-1	TGTGCCAGCAGATCTGGGCAGTACAATGAGCAGTTCTTC	CASRSGQYNEQFF
TRBV29-1	TRBD2	16	.	TRBJ2-1	TGCAGCGTTGGGGGCCCCCTGAGCGGGGGATACAATGAGCAGTTCTTC	CSVGGPLSGGYNEQFF
TRBV20-1	.	13	.	TRBJ1-2	TGCAGTGGGATCGCGGACCGGGGGGGTGGCTACACCTTC	CSGIADRGGGYTF
TRBV28	.	13	few	TRBJ1-2	TGTGCCAGCAGTTACCGATCTAACTATGGCTACACCTTC	CASSYRSNYGYTF
TRBV29-1	TRBD1	14	.	TRBJ2-7	TGCAGCGTAGAAACAGGGGGCACCTACAATGAGCAGTACTTC	CSVETGGTYNEQYF
TRBV6-5	.	14	few	TRBJ2-1	TGTGCCAGCAGTTACTCCCGGGACTCTAAGGAGCAGTTCTTC	CASSYSRDSKEQFF